These T cell receptor beta chains were read from a single sample in a study of shared clonotypes between healthy human individuals. Data came from immunoSEQ multiplex PCR; TCRdb stores just in-frame clones and leaves some out. Here the sample spans more than 1 million clones, approximately 80% being singletons. The specimen sequenced was memory CD4+ T cells from PBMCs. Receptors originate from a man between 18 and 29 years old in good health. Some clones in this sample may be carry-over from other donors' samples. CDR3s include the opening cysteine and the closing phenylalanine or tryptophan. Clone size is not always given. Where it is, it says once, few, many or a class for expanded clones.

NA	TRBV18	TRBJ1-1	CASSPTGTDLLEAFF
NA	TRBV20-1	TRBJ2-7	CSAKFGSEQYF
NA	TRBV5-4	TRBJ2-7	CASSLVVAGGSYEQYF
few	TRBV5-1	TRBJ2-3	CASSPRVSTDTQYF
NA	TRBV30	NA	CAWSGRGLAGREQYF
few	TRBV6-6	TRBJ1-4	CASSLEQGATVFF
NA	TRBV5-6	TRBJ2-7	CASSRPGNEQYF
NA	TRBV5-1	TRBJ2-5	CASSSLGGRAETQYF
NA	TRBV14	TRBJ2-5	CASSRRGGYPRETQYF
NA	TRBV5-6	TRBJ1-2	CASSLFGRRYGYTF
NA	TRBV2	TRBJ2-3	CASSGDWDTQYF
NA	TRBV9	TRBJ2-3	CASSVEAQADTQYF
few	TRBV9	TRBJ2-7	CASGRQGFSYEQYF
many	TRBV5-1	TRBJ1-2	CASSLEPNYGYTF
NA	TRBV19	TRBJ2-7	CASSTGRGITYEQYF
NA	TRBV2	TRBJ2-7	CASSSDGDEQYF
NA	TRBV27	TRBJ2-7	CASRTVGQGAYEQYF
NA	TRBV18	TRBJ1-4	CASSPPEATGSNEKLFF
NA	TRBV28	TRBJ1-5	CASSLRRDRQPQHF
NA	TRBV9	TRBJ1-1	CASSVGQGHTEAFF
once	TRBV28	TRBJ2-7	CASSRGQPYEQYF
NA	TRBV6-6	TRBJ2-7	CASSYRRGSYEQYF
NA	TRBV20-1	TRBJ1-2	CSAHENYGYTF
once	TRBV18	TRBJ2-1	CASSPAVAGGEQFF
NA	TRBV27	TRBJ2-1	CASSLGLAYNEQFF
NA	TRBV21-1	TRBJ2-2	CASSKEGTGTGELFF
NA	TRBV9	TRBJ2-2	CASSPPEAAGVTGELFF
NA	TRBV29-1	TRBJ2-6	CSGANVLTF
NA	TRBV6-4	TRBJ2-3	CASSLTSGSTDTQYF
NA	TRBV18	TRBJ2-1	CASSPSNSPTYNEQFF
many	TRBV6-6	TRBJ1-1	CASSYGRRRDTEAFF
NA	TRBV18	TRBJ1-1	CASSPGGMNTEAFF
NA	TRBV28	TRBJ1-5	CASSSYRSPRHGSNQPQHF
once	TRBV7-3	TRBJ2-3	CASKVAGGRPDTQYF
NA	TRBV29-1	TRBJ1-1	CSVARQGAEAFF
NA	TRBV7-9	TRBJ1-6	CASSLVRDDSPLHF
NA	TRBV9	TRBJ2-1	CASSVDGWDYNEQFF
NA	TRBV28	TRBJ2-3	CASSLARPSTDTQYF
NA	TRBV5-4	TRBJ1-2	CASSLAGGATNYGYTF
NA	TRBV7-9	TRBJ2-7	CASSPRLAGAYEQYF
NA	TRBV7-9	TRBJ2-7	CASSLDGREDEQYF
NA	TRBV18	TRBJ2-4	CASSPPGNLAKNIQYF
NA	TRBV2	TRBJ2-1	CASITGTQRVNEQFF
NA	TRBV28	TRBJ1-5	CASRLGQGGQPQHF
once	TRBV6-1	TRBJ2-3	CASSDSRTDTQYF
NA	TRBV2	TRBJ1-2	CASSEGLEGRGYTF
NA	TRBV9	TRBJ2-5	CASSTSVWPIGETQYF
few	TRBV7-9	TRBJ1-1	CASSQQQGAEAFF
NA	TRBV18	TRBJ1-3	CASSFEGAGSGNTIYF
once	TRBV7-3	TRBJ2-3	CASSSLRQTDTQYF
NA	TRBV5-1	TRBJ2-7	CASSLVGGLEDEQYF
NA	TRBV19	TRBJ1-5	CASSAMGQLWQPQHF
NA	TRBV2	TRBJ2-7	CASSGGAGSYEQYF
NA	TRBV5-1	TRBJ1-2	CASSSPPGQVDTF
NA	TRBV5-1	TRBJ2-2	CATRQDFTGELFF
NA	TRBV11-2	TRBJ2-3	CASSLEYLAFDTQYF